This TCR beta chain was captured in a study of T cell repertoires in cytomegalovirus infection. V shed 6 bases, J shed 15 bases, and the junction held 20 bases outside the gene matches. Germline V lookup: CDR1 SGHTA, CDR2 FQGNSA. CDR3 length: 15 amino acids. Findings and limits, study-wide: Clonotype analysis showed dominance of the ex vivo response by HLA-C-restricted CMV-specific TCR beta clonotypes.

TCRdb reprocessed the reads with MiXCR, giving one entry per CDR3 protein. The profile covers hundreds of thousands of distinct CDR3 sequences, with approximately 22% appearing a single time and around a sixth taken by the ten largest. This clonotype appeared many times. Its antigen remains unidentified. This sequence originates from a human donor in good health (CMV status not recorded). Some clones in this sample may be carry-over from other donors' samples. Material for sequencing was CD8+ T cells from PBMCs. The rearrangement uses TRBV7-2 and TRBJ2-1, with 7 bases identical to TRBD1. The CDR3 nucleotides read TGTGCCAGCAGTTATCGGGACCGGGACAGCCGACACCGGTTCTTC. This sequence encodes CASSYRDRDSRHRFF. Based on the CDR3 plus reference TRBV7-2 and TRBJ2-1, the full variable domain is GAGVSQSPSNKVTEKGKDVELRCDPISGHTALYWYRQSLGQGLEFLIYFQGNSAPDKSGLPSDRFSAERTGGSVSTLTIQRTQQEDSAVYLCASSYRDRDSRHRFFGPGTRLTVL.